This TCR beta chain was documented in a study of control samples from healthy donors and cancer patients. Produced via immunoSEQ multiplex PCR; TCRdb's table is partial and in-frame only. The table records 150,000 or so clones, approximately 93% of them present only once. CDR1 is LNHNV and CDR2 is YYDKDF in the germline V gene (reference sequence). V gave up 3 bases and J gave up 4 bases, with 19 bases separating them. CDR3 length: 17 residues. A single count supports this clone. This receptor was obtained from a man between 18 and 29 years old in good health. Sequenced input: blood. The chain joins TRBV15 to TRBJ2-1, with D uncertain. CDR3 sequence (DNA): TGTGCCACCAGCAGTGCCCCTGACACTCATGATTACAATGAGCAGTTCTTC. Translated: CATSSAPDTHDYNEQFF.